These 10 T cell receptor beta chains originate from one sample sequenced in a study of human T cells and chemical hapten exposure. MiXCR, applied by TCRdb to the RACE reads, yields one record per CDR3 protein. The sample contains about 380,000 distinct CDR3 sequences, around 4.8% of which appear only once. Time point of the sample: patch test 1, 2 weeks after DPC sensitization. Treatment given: therapeutic diphenylcyclopropenone sensitization with weekly scalp DPC. The sequenced sample was whole blood, obtained in connection with sensitization to the hapten diphenylcyclopropenone (DPC). These receptors all stem from a woman between 45 and 65 years old with alopecia areata. Some clones in this sample may be carry-over from other donors' samples.

The chain links TRBV4-3 to TRBJ1-1; D is unresolved. CDR3 length equals 14 residues. Trimming removed 4 bases at V and 5 bases at J, with 14 bases between. Germline CDR1 and CDR2: LGHNA and YSLEER. The CDR3 region has the DNA TGCGCCAGCAGCCCTGGTTCCAAGGATACTGAAGCTTTCTTT. Residues: CASSPGSKDTEAFF.

This clonotype appeared many times. The V call is TRBV20-1, the J call TRBJ2-2, with 7 bases aligning to TRBD1. The CDR3 covers 14 residues. Trimming removed 7 bases from V and 1 base from J; junction bases left unmatched: 6. Germline values: CDR1 DFQATT, CDR2 SNEGSKA (reference sequence). As DNA, the CDR3 is TGCAGTGGGACCCGGACAGGGAACACCGGGGAGCTGTTTTTT. It encodes CSGTRTGNTGELFF.

This clonotype was seen only a few times. The chain carries TRBV29-1 and TRBJ2-2; D not certain. V shed 4 bases and J shed 8 bases, with 11 bases lying between them. CDR1 and CDR2 (germline): SQVTM, ANQGSEA. The CDR3 is made up of 12 amino acids. The CDR3 region is CSVGVKEGELFF. CDR3 DNA sequence: TGCAGCGTTGGAGTGAAGGAGGGGGAGCTGTTTTTT.

This clonotype was recorded at least ten times. The gene calls are TRBV20-1 and TRBJ1-1; TRBD1 might be the D (5 bases). Trimming stripped 4 bases from V and 3 bases from J, with 21 bases between. Germline CDR1 DFQATT, CDR2 SNEGSKA (reference sequence). The length of the CDR3 is 16 residues. The CDR3 coding sequence is TGCAGTGCTATCCTCGAGGGGCGGACCTTTTACACTGAAGCTTTCTTT. It is translated as CSAILEGRTFYTEAFF.

At least ten counts were recorded for this clonotype. This sequence joins TRBV28 and TRBJ2-7; 9 nucleotides align to TRBD2. The CDR3 is made up of 14 amino acids. Trimming removed 10 bases from V and 2 bases from J; junction bases left unmatched: 9. Germline CDR1 and CDR2: MDHEN and SYDVKM. DNA of the CDR3: TGTGCCACCTTCGGGACTAGCAACACCTACGAGCAGTACTTC. It translates to CATFGTSNTYEQYF.

This clonotype showed up just a few times. The chain uses TRBV7-2 and TRBJ2-3; the D is unclear. The CDR3 is 14 residues long. CDR1 is SGHTA and CDR2 is FQGNSA in the germline V gene. The ends were cut back, 1 base at V and 4 bases at J, with 9 bases in the middle. The DNA for the CDR3 is TGTGCCAGCAGCTTAGGGAGCCCTGCAGATACGCAGTATTTT. This translates into CASSLGSPADTQYF.

This clonotype was counted at least ten times. The J gene is TRBJ2-5, the V gene TRBV7-3; 7 bases match TRBD1. This CDR3 comprises 13 residues. CDR1 is SGHTA and CDR2 is FQGTGA in the germline V gene. J was trimmed by 4 bases and V by 5 bases; bases with no gene match: 4. The CDR3 is CASSPQGRETQYF. The CDR3 DNA sequence: TGTGCCAGCAGCCCACAGGGGAGAGAGACCCAGTACTTC.

This clonotype was detected a few times. V and J are TRBV7-2 and TRBJ2-4; 8 nucleotides line up with TRBD1. The CDR3 contains 20 residues. Germline-derived CDR1 and CDR2 are SGHTA and FQGNSA. With 6 bases clipped from V and 0 bases from J, the junction kept 19 bases outside the gene matches. The CDR3 sequence is CASSPPWAGGLREAKNIQYF. CDR3 sequence (DNA): TGTGCCAGCAGTCCTCCTTGGGCAGGGGGCTTGAGAGAAGCCAAAAACATTCAGTACTTC.

In this sample, this clonotype turned up a few times. The J gene is TRBJ1-2, the V gene TRBV12-3 or TRBV12-4; D gene uncertain. Between the trimmed V and J ends, which lost 4 bases and 4 bases, there was a span of 10 bases. This CDR3 comprises 13 residues. CDR3 sequence: CASSSTWSYGYTF. The CDR3 bases are TGTGCCAGCAGTTCCACGTGGTCCTATGGCTACACCTTC.

This clonotype has just a few counts. V gene TRBV12-3 or TRBV12-4 combines with J gene TRBJ2-1; the match to TRBD1 covers 7 bases. The CDR3 runs 13 residues. After removal of 3 bases from V and 13 bases from J, the junction contained 9 bases not matched to a gene. The CDR3 DNA is TGTGCCAGCAGTTTTTCCGCCCGGGACAGACAGTTCTTC. This encodes CASSFSARDRQFF.